This TCR beta chain was sequenced in a study of cytomegalovirus exposure and HLA in healthy donors. The CDR3 is 15 residues long. Germline V gives CDR1 SGHAT, CDR2 FQNNGV. Unmatched junction bases numbered 1, after V lost 3 bases and J lost 3 bases. The protocol was immunoSEQ multiplex PCR, while the TCRdb copy is restricted to in-frame clones and leaves out a portion. The sample has approximately 97,000 clones; approximately 95% are singletons. To note about this clone: What it binds is unknown.

The study, taken as a whole, reports: Cytomegalovirus association was listed for roughly 160 TCR beta chains. TCR clusters originating in the first cohort tended to co-occur in the 120 validation repertoires, according to a later analysis.

Input material: PBMCs. The V call is TRBV11-2, the J call TRBJ2-5, with 13 bases that match TRBD2. The clonotype was recovered from a woman aged 25 to 45 in good health and CMV-seropositive. CDR3 sequence reads: CASSLGLAGKETQYF. CDR3 sequence (DNA): TGTGCCAGCAGCTTGGGACTAGCGGGAAAAGAGACCCAGTACTTC.